This TCR beta chain was observed in a study of T cell responses to AZD1222 COVID-19 vaccine. Study-wide results and caveats: Most donors were white British, females outnumbered males, and clonal diversity was possibly underestimated.

Concerning this clone itself: The antigen is unknown.

CDR1 and CDR2 from the germline V gene are LNHDA and SQIVND (reference sequence). The V end lost 9 bases, the J end lost 2 bases, and 20 bases lay between the germline ends. This CDR3 is 15 amino acids long. Clones were read by immunoSEQ multiplex PCR, and TCRdb kept only the in-frame ones, dropping some. The table includes under 95,000 clones, 80% to 90% detected once. This clonotype originated in an adult in good health. Sequenced material: peripheral blood, taken on day 0 of AZD1222 vaccination. The rearrangement joins TRBV19 to TRBJ2-7; D possibly corresponds to TRBD2 (5 bases). The CDR3 DNA follows: TGTGCCAGAAAATTCATGGTTAAGAGGGCCTACGAGCAGTACTTC. This codes for CARKFMVKRAYEQYF.